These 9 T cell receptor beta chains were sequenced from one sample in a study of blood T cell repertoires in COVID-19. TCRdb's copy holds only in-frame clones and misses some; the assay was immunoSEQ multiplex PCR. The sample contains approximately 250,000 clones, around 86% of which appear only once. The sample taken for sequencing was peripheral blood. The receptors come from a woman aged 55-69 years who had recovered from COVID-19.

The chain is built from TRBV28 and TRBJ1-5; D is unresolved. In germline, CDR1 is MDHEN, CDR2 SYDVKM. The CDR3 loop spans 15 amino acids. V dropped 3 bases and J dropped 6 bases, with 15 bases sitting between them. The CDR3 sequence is CASSLRGSRSQPQHF. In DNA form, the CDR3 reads TGTGCCAGCAGTTTGCGGGGTAGTAGAAGTCAGCCCCAGCATTTT.

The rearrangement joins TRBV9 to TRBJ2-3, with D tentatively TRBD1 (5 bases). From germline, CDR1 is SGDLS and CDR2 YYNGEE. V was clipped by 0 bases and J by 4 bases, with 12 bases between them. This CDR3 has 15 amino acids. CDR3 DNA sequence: TGTGCCAGCAGCGTAGCGCCCTGGGGCGCAGATACGCAGTATTTT. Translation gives CASSVAPWGADTQYF.

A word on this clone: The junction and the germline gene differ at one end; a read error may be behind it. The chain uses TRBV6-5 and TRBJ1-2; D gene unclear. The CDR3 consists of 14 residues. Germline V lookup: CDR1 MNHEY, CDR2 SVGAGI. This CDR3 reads CASTYAHRGSGYTF. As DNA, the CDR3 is TGTGCCAGCACTTACGCCCATAGAGGGTCTGGCTACACCTTC.

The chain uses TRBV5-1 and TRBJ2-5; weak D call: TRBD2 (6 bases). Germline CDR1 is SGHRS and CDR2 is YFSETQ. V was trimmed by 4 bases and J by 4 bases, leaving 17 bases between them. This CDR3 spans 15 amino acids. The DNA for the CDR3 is TGCGCCAGCAGCCGTTCTCCAGGGAGGCGAGAGACCCAGTACTTC. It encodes CASSRSPGRRETQYF.

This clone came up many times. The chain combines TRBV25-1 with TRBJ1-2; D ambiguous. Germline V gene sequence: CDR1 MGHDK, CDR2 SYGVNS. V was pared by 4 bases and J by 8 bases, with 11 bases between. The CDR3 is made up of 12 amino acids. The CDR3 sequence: CASSGQQEGYTF. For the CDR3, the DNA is TGTGCCAGCAGTGGACAACAAGAGGGCTACACCTTC.

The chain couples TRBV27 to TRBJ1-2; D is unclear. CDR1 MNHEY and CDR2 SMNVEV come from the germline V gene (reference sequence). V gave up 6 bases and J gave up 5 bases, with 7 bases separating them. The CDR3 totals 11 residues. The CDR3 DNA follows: TGTGCCAGCAGATCTCCTTATGGCTACACCTTC. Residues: CASRSPYGYTF.

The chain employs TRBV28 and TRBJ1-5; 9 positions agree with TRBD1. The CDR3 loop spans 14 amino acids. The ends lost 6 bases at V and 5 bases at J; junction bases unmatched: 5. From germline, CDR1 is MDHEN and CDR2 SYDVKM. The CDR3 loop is CASRDRDRDQPQHF. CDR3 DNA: TGTGCCAGCAGAGACCGGGACAGGGATCAGCCCCAGCATTTT.

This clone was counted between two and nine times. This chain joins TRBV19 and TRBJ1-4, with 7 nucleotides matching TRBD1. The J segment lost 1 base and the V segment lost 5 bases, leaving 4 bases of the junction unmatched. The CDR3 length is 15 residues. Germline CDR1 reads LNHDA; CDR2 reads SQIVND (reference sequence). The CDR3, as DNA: TGTGCCAGTAGTTCCGACAGGGAAACTAATGAAAAACTGTTTTTT. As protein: CASSSDRETNEKLFF. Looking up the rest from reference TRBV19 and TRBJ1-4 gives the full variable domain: DGGITQSPKYLFRKEGQNVTLSCEQNLNHDAMYWYRQDPGQGLRLIYYSQIVNDFQKGDIAEGYSVSREKKESFPLTVTSAQKNPTAFYLCASSSDRETNEKLFFGSGTQLSVL.

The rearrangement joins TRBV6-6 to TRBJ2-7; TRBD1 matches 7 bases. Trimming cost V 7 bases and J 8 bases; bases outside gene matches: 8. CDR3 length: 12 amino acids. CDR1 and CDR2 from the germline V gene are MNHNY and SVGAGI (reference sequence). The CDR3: CASTNDRAKQYF. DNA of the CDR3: TGTGCCAGCACCAATGACAGGGCGAAGCAGTACTTC.